This T cell receptor beta chain was sequenced in a study of blood T cell repertoires in COVID-19. About the study: Samples came from the United States, Italy and Spain, spanning acute and convalescent COVID-19. Sources were T cells, B-cell-depleted T cells, or PBMCs; the material itself was cDNA or gDNA.

In Seattle, patients joined the study during active infection and were tracked longitudinally. In the source study's methods: Scientists estimated how many nucleated cells there were by amplifying reference gene primers. TCRdb's copy holds only in-frame clones and misses some; the assay was immunoSEQ multiplex PCR. V and J calls plus clone size are reproduced from that table; the DNA served to infer D and trimming. The data show about 350,000 clones, more than 70% seen once. This sequence originates from a woman aged 60-70 years with COVID-19, enrolled during active disease. Sequencing was performed on peripheral blood.

CDR3 coding DNA: TGTGCCAGCAGCTCAACAGGGCCCAATCAGCCCCAGCATTTT. It translates to CASSSTGPNQPQHF. The chain recombines TRBV7-9 with TRBJ1-5; a weak D match, TRBD1 (6 bases). This CDR3 comprises 14 residues. V was cut by 4 bases and J by 3 bases, with 10 bases left in between. In germline, CDR1 is SEHNR, CDR2 FQNEAQ (reference sequence).